Shown below are 2 T cell receptor beta chains from a single sample sequenced in a study of blood T cell repertoires in COVID-19. Only in-frame clones appear in the TCRdb table, and some are missing; sequencing was by immunoSEQ multiplex PCR. The sample has some 100,000 clones; roughly 87% are singletons. Material for sequencing was peripheral blood. These TCRs come from a woman aged 80 or over with active COVID-19.

V is TRBV28 and J is TRBJ2-7; 9 bases agree with TRBD1. V shed 6 bases, J shed 7 bases, and the junction held 10 bases outside the gene matches. Per germline, CDR1 MDHEN and CDR2 SYDVKM. There are 14 residues in the CDR3. The CDR3 spells CASSDYRGRREQYF. CDR3 nucleotides: TGTGCCAGCAGCGACTACAGGGGGCGAAGAGAGCAGTACTTC.

The gene calls are TRBV28 and TRBJ2-2; 10 bases agree with TRBD1. V gave up 6 bases and J gave up 5 bases; unmatched junction bases: 9. The germline gives CDR1 MDHEN, CDR2 SYDVKM. CDR3 length: 16 amino acids. In DNA, the CDR3 is TGTGCCAGCAGGCTGAGACAGGGGGCGACGACCGGGGAGCTGTTTTTT. Amino acid sequence: CASRLRQGATTGELFF.